This T cell receptor (beta chain) was observed in a study of blood T cells in healthy people across ages. Germline V gene data show CDR1 as SGHDT and CDR2 as YYEEEE. The germline V and J ends were trimmed by 0 bases and 4 bases, with 14 bases remaining between them. This CDR3 has 16 residues. Per sample, a minimum of 7 million PBMCs were isolated. Sample-barcoded 5' priming and a J-beta primer mix drove a second PCR of roughly 7 to 11 cycles. TCRdb re-called the 5' RACE reads with MiXCR, one entry per CDR3 protein. Seen here are about 800,000 distinct CDR3 sequences, 25% observed once, and the top ten hold approximately 4%. A further study also used this sample, focusing on T cells of mothers and their children. This second report adds: The sample comes from fewer than ten healthy Caucasian donors: mothers and children.

The specimen sequenced was blood. The TCR sequence derives from a boy between 5 and 17 years old in good health. V and J are TRBV5-6 and TRBJ1-5; D call uncertain. As DNA, the CDR3 is TGTGCCAGCAGCTTGGCCATCACAGCATGGAATCAGCCCCAGCATTTT. Its protein is CASSLAITAWNQPQHF. The full variable domain, its missing parts supplied by reference TRBV5-6 and TRBJ1-5, is DAGVTQSPTHLIKTRGQQVTLRCSPKSGHDTVSWYQQALGQGPQFIFQYYEEEERQRGNFPDRFSGHQFPNYSSELNVNALLLGDSALYLCASSLAITAWNQPQHFGDGTRLSIL.